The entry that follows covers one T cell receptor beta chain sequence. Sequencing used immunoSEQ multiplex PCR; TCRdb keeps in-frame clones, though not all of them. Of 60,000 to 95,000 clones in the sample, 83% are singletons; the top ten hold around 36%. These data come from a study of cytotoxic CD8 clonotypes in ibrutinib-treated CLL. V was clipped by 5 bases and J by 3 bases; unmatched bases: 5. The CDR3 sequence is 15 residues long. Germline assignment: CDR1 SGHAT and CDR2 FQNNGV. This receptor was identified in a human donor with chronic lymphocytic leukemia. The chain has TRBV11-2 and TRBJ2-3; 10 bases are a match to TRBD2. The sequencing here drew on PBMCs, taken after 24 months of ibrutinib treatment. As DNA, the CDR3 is TGTGCCAGCAGCCCTAGCGGGAGTCGGACAGATACGCAGTATTTT. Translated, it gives CASSPSGSRTDTQYF.